The 29 T cell receptor beta chains below come from one sample, sequenced in a study of T cells after yellow fever vaccination. In TCRdb, the 5' RACE reads were re-called with MiXCR into one record per CDR3 protein. The sample has 100,000 to 150,000 distinct CDR3 sequences, roughly 15% seen once. The sequenced sample was CD8+ T cells sorted from PBMCs, obtained 5 days after the yellow fever booster vaccination. All receptors derive from a young man who received the YFV17D yellow fever vaccine.

This clonotype has just one count. This rearrangement joins TRBV18 to TRBJ2-6; no clear D gene. Germline CDR1 and CDR2: KGHSH and LQKENI. V was shortened by 2 bases and J by 0 bases, with 8 bases between the two germline ends. The CDR3 is made up of 16 amino acids. The CDR3 region has the DNA TGTGCCAGCTCACCAGAGACCGCCTCTGGGGCCAACGTCCTGACTTTC. Translated: CASSPETASGANVLTF.

There are many counts of this clonotype. The rearrangement joins TRBV6-1 to TRBJ2-5, with 8 bases fitting TRBD1. Germline CDR1 and CDR2: MNHNS and SASEGT. The trim removed 2 bases at V and 4 bases at J, leaving 3 bases unmatched. This CDR3 region has 14 residues. This chain's CDR3 is CASSEWTGIETQYF. The DNA of the CDR3 is TGTGCCAGCAGTGAATGGACAGGGATAGAGACCCAGTACTTC.

This clonotype was found many times. V and J are TRBV4-3 and TRBJ1-2, with D perhaps matching TRBD1 (6 bases). This CDR3 spans 13 amino acids. The ends were cut back, 1 base at V and 5 bases at J, with 8 bases in the middle. Germline CDR1 reads LGHNA; CDR2 reads YSLEER. The CDR3, as DNA: TGCGCCAGCAGCCAAGGAGGGGGTTATGGCTACACCTTC. It yields the protein CASSQGGGYGYTF.

This clonotype was seen a handful of times. The chain couples TRBV5-1 to TRBJ2-2; D ambiguous. This CDR3 comprises 14 residues. The V end lost 4 bases, the J end lost 3 bases, and 10 bases lay between the germline ends. The germline V gene has CDR1 SGHRS and CDR2 YFSETQ. The CDR3 DNA is TGCGCCAGCAGCCTCGGGTTTTACACCGGGGAGCTGTTTTTT. The encoded protein is CASSLGFYTGELFF.

Here the CDR3 DNA reads TGCGCCAGCAGCCAAGCCGCCCAAGGGGGGCCGGTTGGGCAGTATTTT. It is translated as CASSQAAQGGPVGQYF. This chain joins TRBV4-1 and TRBJ2-3; D could derive from TRBD1 or TRBD2 (6 bases each). Looked up from germline, CDR1 is MGHRA and CDR2 is YSYEKL. Trimming pared 1 base from V and 11 bases from J, leaving 22 bases between. The CDR3 spans 16 residues.

In this sample, this clonotype turned up once. The V call is TRBV4-3, the J call TRBJ1-1; 10 nucleotides line up with TRBD1. The germline gives CDR1 LGHNA, CDR2 YSLEER. The V segment lost 4 bases and the J segment 3 bases; nucleotides outside the gene matches: 5. The CDR3 extends over 15 amino acids. DNA of the CDR3: TGCGCCAGCAGCCCGACAGGGGGCCTGGACACTGAAGCTTTCTTT. It yields the protein CASSPTGGLDTEAFF.

The table lists this clonotype with a few counts. V and J are TRBV5-6 and TRBJ1-2, with 11 bases fitting TRBD1. The CDR3 length is 13 residues. The ends lost 4 bases at V and 8 bases at J; junction bases unmatched: 4. From germline, CDR1 is SGHDT and CDR2 YYEEEE. The CDR3 sequence is CASSPGQGDGYTF. In DNA, the CDR3 is TGTGCCAGCAGCCCGGGACAGGGGGACGGCTACACCTTC.

The V and J genes are TRBV7-9 and TRBJ1-4, with 9 bases lining up with TRBD1. Germline V gives CDR1 SEHNR, CDR2 FQNEAQ (reference sequence). The trim removed 5 bases at V and 4 bases at J, leaving 8 bases unmatched. The CDR3 runs to 16 residues. The CDR3 is CASSPPLDRGNEKLFF. As DNA, the CDR3 is TGTGCCAGCAGCCCCCCCTTGGACAGGGGTAATGAAAAACTGTTTTTT.

This clonotype has a handful of counts. V and J are TRBV9 and TRBJ2-5, with D tentatively TRBD1 (6 bases). V was cut by 0 bases and J by 0 bases, with 9 bases left in between. CDR3 length equals 15 residues. From germline, CDR1 is SGDLS and CDR2 YYNGEE. The CDR3 DNA is TGTGCCAGCAGCGTAGGGACAGATTACCAAGAGACCCAGTACTTC. Encoded protein: CASSVGTDYQETQYF.

The chain recombines TRBV28 with TRBJ2-3; TRBD2 matches 15 bases. The CDR3 is 21 amino acids. The V and J ends lost 3 bases and 2 bases, in that order; junction bases with no gene match: 15. CDR1 is MDHEN and CDR2 is SYDVKM in the germline V gene. CDR3 region: CASSFPHSGTSGGRTTDTQYF. In DNA form, the CDR3 reads TGTGCCAGCAGTTTTCCACACTCCGGGACTAGCGGGGGGCGTACCACAGATACGCAGTATTTT.

This clonotype was recorded a few times. The chain joins TRBV19 to TRBJ2-7; D gene uncertain. V was clipped by 5 bases and J by 0 bases, with 8 bases between them. The CDR3 consists of 13 residues. Germline V gives CDR1 LNHDA, CDR2 SQIVND (reference sequence). In DNA, the CDR3 is TGTGCCAGTAGTTCATTTGCCTCCTACGAGCAGTACTTC. It codes for CASSSFASYEQYF.

The sample holds a few counts of this clonotype. V usage is TRBV2 and J usage is TRBJ2-2, with 8 bases lining up with TRBD1. The CDR3 runs 14 residues. Germline V gene sequence: CDR1 SNHLY, CDR2 FYNNEI. J gave up 1 base and V 7 bases, and 2 bases lay outside the gene matches. CDR3 DNA: TGTGCCAGCACGACAGGGGTGAACACCGGGGAGCTGTTTTTT. Protein product: CASTTGVNTGELFF.

In its sample, this clonotype was seen a few times. The genes are TRBV12-3 or TRBV12-4 and TRBJ2-5; no firm D call. This CDR3 has 13 amino acids. Trimming removed 2 bases at V and 5 bases at J, with 9 bases between. The CDR3 spells CASSLSMLETQYF. In DNA form, the CDR3 reads TGTGCCAGCAGTTTATCGATGTTGGAGACCCAGTACTTC.

A few counts support this clonotype. V is TRBV29-1 and J is TRBJ1-1; 7 nucleotides align to TRBD1. The V segment lost 4 bases and the J segment 7 bases; nucleotides outside the gene matches: 12. Germline V CDR1 and CDR2: SQVTM, ANQGSEA. The CDR3 has 14 amino acids. CDR3 sequence: CSVAPRQGRGEAFF. The CDR3 coding sequence is TGCAGCGTTGCTCCTAGACAGGGTAGGGGTGAAGCTTTCTTT.

V and J are TRBV5-6 and TRBJ2-7, with D possibly matching TRBD1 (5 bases). Deletions cut 4 bases from V and 2 bases from J, with 19 bases between. Germline CDR1 and CDR2: SGHDT and YYEEEE. There are 16 residues in the CDR3. The CDR3: CASSPPSRTPPYEQYV. The DNA for the CDR3 is TGTGCCAGCAGCCCACCCTCCCGGACACCTCCCTACGAGCAGTACGTC.

This clonotype was detected a few times. The chain carries TRBV15 and TRBJ2-3; 7 bases fit TRBD2. The germline CDR1 and CDR2 sequences are LNHNV and YYDKDF (reference sequence). The CDR3 contains 15 residues. Unmatched junction bases numbered 7, after V lost 1 base and J lost 6 bases. CDR3 DNA sequence: TGTGCCACCAGCAGAGCGGGGGAGGGGAGTGATACGCAGTATTTT. This gives the protein CATSRAGEGSDTQYF.

This clonotype occurred a few times. This chain links TRBV4-3 with TRBJ1-6; D call uncertain. Germline V gene data show CDR1 as LGHNA and CDR2 as YSLEER. CDR3 length equals 16 residues. V was trimmed by 2 bases and J by 9 bases, leaving 17 bases between them. CDR3 bases: TGCGCCAGCAGCCAAAGTTCCCGTTTTGTATCTTCACCCCTCCACTTT. Protein: CASSQSSRFVSSPLHF.

This clonotype turned up a few times. This chain connects TRBV15 to TRBJ2-1; D may correspond to TRBD1 or TRBD2 (7 bases each). V was pared by 0 bases and J by 7 bases, with 16 bases between. Germline values: CDR1 LNHNV, CDR2 YYDKDF (reference sequence). The CDR3 extends over 16 amino acids. The CDR3 nucleotides read TGTGCCACCAGCAGAGATCGAGGCAGGGGGGGGAATGAGCAGTTCTTC. It translates to CATSRDRGRGGNEQFF. Complete variable domain (other parts from reference TRBV15 and TRBJ2-1): DAMVIQNPRYQVTQFGKPVTLSCSQTLNHNVMYWYQQKSSQAPKLLFHYYDKDFNNEADTPDNFQSRRPNTSFCFLDIRSPGLGDTAMYLCATSRDRGRGGNEQFFGPGTRLTVL.

The chain employs TRBV15 and TRBJ1-5, with 10 bases identical to TRBD1. This CDR3 is built from 16 residues. Trimming cost V 3 bases and J 8 bases; bases outside gene matches: 10. Germline V gives CDR1 LNHNV, CDR2 YYDKDF (reference sequence). DNA for the CDR3: TGTGCCACCAGCAGGGTAGGACAGGGGGGCCGGGAGCCCCAGCATTTT. Translating gives CATSRVGQGGREPQHF.

At least ten counts were recorded for this clonotype. The V gene is TRBV6-4, the J gene TRBJ2-1, with TRBD2 matching 7 bases. V dropped 3 bases and J dropped 9; count of bases not matched to a gene: 5. The V gene's germline CDR1 is MRHNA and CDR2 SNTAGT. This CDR3 region has 13 residues. The CDR3 is CASSDTSVSEQFF. The CDR3 region has the DNA TGTGCCAGCAGTGATACTAGCGTTTCTGAGCAGTTCTTC.

This clonotype appeared a few times. J is TRBJ1-4 and V is TRBV29-1; the match to TRBD1 covers 8 bases. The junction had 7 bases not matched to a gene; V was cut back by 7 bases and J by 6 bases. CDR1 SQVTM and CDR2 ANQGSEA come from the germline V gene. The CDR3 loop spans 13 amino acids. CDR3 sequence (DNA): TGCAGCGCCTGGGACAGGTTCGATGAAAAACTGTTTTTT. Its protein is CSAWDRFDEKLFF.

This clonotype was picked up a small number of times. This rearrangement joins TRBV4-1 to TRBJ2-3, with D possibly matching TRBD2 (7 bases). The V and J ends lost 8 bases and 6 bases respectively, with 24 bases between them. Germline V gene data show CDR1 as MGHRA and CDR2 as YSYEKL. The CDR3 is made up of 16 amino acids. This chain's CDR3 is CASRPGGAAMMDTQYF. CDR3 nucleotide sequence: TGCGCCAGCCGCCCGGGGGGCGCAGCTATGATGGATACGCAGTATTTT.

This clonotype turned up a few times. The rearrangement uses TRBV9 and TRBJ2-2; D not resolved. Germline CDR1 is SGDLS and CDR2 is YYNGEE. Between the trimmed V and J ends, which lost 5 bases and 6 bases, there was a span of 11 bases. This CDR3 has 13 amino acids. CDR3 loop: CASRESRSGELFF. The CDR3 DNA reads TGTGCCAGCAGAGAGTCCCGATCCGGGGAGCTGTTTTTT.

The CDR3 DNA sequence: TGTGCCAGCAGCTCCGGCCGGGGTGGGTACACCGGGGAGCTGTTTTTT. It codes for CASSSGRGGYTGELFF. The J gene is TRBJ2-2, the V gene TRBV9, with a tentative D call TRBD2 (5 bases). The V gene lost 4 bases and the J gene lost 3 bases, with 16 bases spanning the gap. From germline, CDR1 is SGDLS and CDR2 YYNGEE. The CDR3 extends over 16 amino acids.

In this sample, this clonotype turned up a few times. The J gene is TRBJ1-2, the V gene TRBV29-1, with D perhaps matching TRBD1 (5 bases). V lost 8 bases, J lost 5 bases, and 15 bases lay in between. Germline V lookup: CDR1 SQVTM, CDR2 ANQGSEA. The CDR3 has 12 amino acids. CDR3 in DNA: TGCAGCTGCCCCAGGGCAGGATATGGCTACACCTTC. Residues: CSCPRAGYGYTF. Full variable domain (rest looked up from reference TRBV29-1 and TRBJ1-2): SAVISQKPSRDICQRGTSLTIQCQVDSQVTMMFWYRQQPGQSLTLIATANQGSEATYESGFVIDKFPISRPNLTFSTLTVSNMSPEDSSIYLCSCPRAGYGYTFGSGTRLTVV.

This clonotype has only a few counts. V gene TRBV5-1 combines with J gene TRBJ2-7, with D perhaps TRBD1 (6 bases). V lost 2 bases and J 2 bases, leaving 14 bases between the germline ends. In germline, CDR1 is SGHRS, CDR2 YFSETQ. The CDR3 length is 15 residues. The CDR3 sequence: CASSLSTGLPYEQYF. The CDR3 DNA sequence: TGCGCCAGCAGCTTAAGTACAGGGCTTCCCTACGAGCAGTACTTC.

This clonotype showed up just a few times. The V call is TRBV6-5, the J call TRBJ2-7; D not resolved. Germline V lookup: CDR1 MNHEY, CDR2 SVGAGI. This CDR3 spans 13 amino acids. V gave up 5 bases and J gave up 2 bases, with 10 bases separating them. The CDR3: CASSPRPTYEQYV. CDR3 DNA sequence: TGTGCCAGCAGTCCGAGGCCGACCTACGAGCAGTACGTC.

This clonotype was detected a few times. The rearrangement joins TRBV2 to TRBJ2-1; TRBD1 matches 7 bases. Germline V gene data show CDR1 as SNHLY and CDR2 as FYNNEI. The CDR3 runs to 14 residues. V gave up 6 bases and J gave up 3 bases; unmatched junction bases: 5. The DNA for the CDR3 is TGTGCCAGCAGAGACAGGGTGAACTACAATGAGCAGTTCTTC. This translates into CASRDRVNYNEQFF. The full variable domain, its missing parts supplied by reference TRBV2 and TRBJ2-1, is EPEVTQTPSHQVTQMGQEVILRCVPISNHLYFYWYRQILGQKVEFLVSFYNNEISEKSEIFDDQFSVERPDGSNFTLKIRSTKLEDSAMYFCASRDRVNYNEQFFGPGTRLTVL.

The chain couples TRBV12-3 or TRBV12-4 to TRBJ2-7; D gene unclear. The length of the CDR3 is 15 residues. V dropped 5 bases and J dropped 0 bases, with 14 bases sitting between them. CDR3 in amino acids: CASSRMILSSYEQYF. DNA of the CDR3: TGTGCCAGCAGTCGAATGATCCTGAGCTCCTACGAGCAGTACTTC.